This entry lists 6 T cell receptor beta chains sequenced from one sample in a study of CD8 T cells in Susac syndrome. Reverse transcription used about 0.5 to 1 ug RNA and random hexamers. TCRdb reprocessed the immunoSEQ multiplex PCR reads via MiXCR and lists one record per CDR3 protein. The sample has about 150,000 distinct CDR3 sequences; 85% to 95% are singletons. The sample taken for sequencing was CD4+ T cells from PBMCs. These receptor sequences come from a human donor with multiple sclerosis.

The chain couples TRBV28 to TRBJ2-5; D may be TRBD1 (6 bases). V was shortened by 3 bases and J by 1 base, with 15 bases between the two germline ends. The CDR3 has 16 amino acids. Germline V CDR1 and CDR2: MDHEN, SYDVKM. Here the CDR3 DNA reads TGTGCCAGCAGTTTGGTGGCAGGGACACCCCAAGAGACCCAGTACTTC. This sequence encodes CASSLVAGTPQETQYF.

The rearrangement links TRBV5-6 to TRBJ2-5; D possibly corresponds to TRBD2 (5 bases). Germline CDR1 is SGHDT and CDR2 is YYEEEE. The CDR3 is 14 residues long. The V gene lost 0 bases and the J gene lost 2 bases, with 8 bases spanning the gap. CDR3 bases: TGTGCCAGCAGCTTGGTGCAGCGGCAAGAGACCCAGTACTTC. It yields the protein CASSLVQRQETQYF.

The J gene is TRBJ2-5, the V gene TRBV2; 8 bases fit TRBD1. Germline loops: CDR1 SNHLY, CDR2 FYNNEI. The CDR3 covers 14 residues. V trimming: 2 bases; J trimming: 3 bases; junction bases outside the gene matches: 2. The CDR3 DNA follows: TGTGCCAGCAGTGAACAGGGGGCAAAAGAGACCCAGTACTTC. It is translated as CASSEQGAKETQYF.

This clonotype has only a few counts. The rearrangement joins TRBV12-3 or TRBV12-4 to TRBJ2-3, with D tentatively TRBD2 (6 bases). The CDR3 sequence is 13 residues long. Trimming stripped 7 bases from V and 0 bases from J, with 8 bases between. CDR3: CASKAGSTDTQYF. In nucleotides, the CDR3 is TGTGCCAGCAAGGCGGGGAGCACAGATACGCAGTATTTT.

V and J are TRBV5-1 and TRBJ2-5; D not certain. V lost 4 bases and J lost 5, with 12 bases in between. From germline, CDR1 is SGHRS and CDR2 YFSETQ. The CDR3 consists of 13 residues. In DNA form, the CDR3 reads TGCGCCAGCAGCCCCCTGGCCAAGGAGACCCAGTACTTC. Its translation is CASSPLAKETQYF.

V and J are TRBV6-1 and TRBJ2-5; D not resolved. Between the trimmed V and J ends, which lost 3 bases and 3 bases, there was a span of 8 bases. The CDR3 is 13 amino acids. Germline V lookup: CDR1 MNHNS, CDR2 SASEGT. CDR3 loop: CASSEGSKETQYF. In DNA form, the CDR3 reads TGTGCCAGCAGTGAGGGCAGTAAAGAGACCCAGTACTTC.